The next 19 T cell receptor beta chains were all read from a single sample in a study of post-analysis software for immune sequencing data. Points from the study as a whole: The study found TRBV5-6, TRBV5-1 and TRBV20-1 among five or six TRBV segments more frequent in patients than controls.

Their specific antigens are unknown. Unique molecular identifiers were built into the TCR beta cDNA libraries. TCRdb processed the PCR reads anew with MiXCR; each CDR3 protein has one entry. Among hundreds of thousands of distinct CDR3 sequences, around 40% were seen once, and the ten largest hold roughly an eighth. The sample taken for sequencing was blood. The origin of the receptors is a girl under 18 with multiple sclerosis.

The genes are TRBV9 and TRBJ2-7; D remains unclear. Germline V gene lookup returns CDR1 SGDLS and CDR2 YYNGEE. The length of the CDR3 is 13 residues. V gave up 4 bases and J gave up 3 bases, with 11 bases separating them. The CDR3 DNA follows: TGTGCCAGCAGCCCCCATAGCAACTACGAGCAGTACTTC. Its protein is CASSPHSNYEQYF.

The DNA of the CDR3 is TGTGCCAGCAGGGACACGACTAATGAAAAACTGTTTTTT. This codes for CASRDTTNEKLFF. The chain combines TRBV28 with TRBJ1-4, with D perhaps matching TRBD1 (5 bases). V was trimmed by 6 bases and J by 2 bases, leaving 7 bases between them. In germline, CDR1 is MDHEN, CDR2 SYDVKM. The CDR3 runs 13 residues. The full variable domain, in which reference TRBV28 and TRBJ1-4 provide the parts outside the CDR3, is DVKVTQSSRYLVKRTGEKVFLECVQDMDHENMFWYRQDPGLGLRLIYFSYDVKMKEKGDIPEGYSVSREKKERFSLILESASTNQTSMYLCASRDTTNEKLFFGSGTQLSVL.

The chain carries TRBV7-3 and TRBJ2-3, with 8 bases lining up with TRBD1. V lost 4 bases, J lost 6 bases, and 9 bases stayed unmatched. The CDR3 consists of 15 residues. CDR1 is SGHTA and CDR2 is FQGTGA in the germline V gene. The CDR3 nucleotides are TGTGCCAGCAGCTCAACTCAGGGGGCATTTGATACGCAGTATTTT. It translates to CASSSTQGAFDTQYF.

The chain recombines TRBV27 with TRBJ2-1, with TRBD1 as a possible D gene (6 bases). The CDR3 length is 19 residues. The germline V gene has CDR1 MNHEY and CDR2 SMNVEV (reference sequence). V was pared by 3 bases and J by 0 bases, with 21 bases between. The CDR3 bases are TGTGCCAGCAGTTTCGCCCCTAACAGGGTAGGCGCCTCCTACAATGAGCAGTTCTTC. Translating gives CASSFAPNRVGASYNEQFF.

The chain employs TRBV12-3 or TRBV12-4 and TRBJ2-3; no reliable D call. This CDR3 spans 14 amino acids. The ends were cut back, 4 bases at V and 0 bases at J, with 8 bases in the middle. The CDR3 nucleotides are TGTGCCAGCAGTTCCCATCCGAGCACAGATACGCAGTATTTT. Protein sequence: CASSSHPSTDTQYF.

The chain is built from TRBV18 and TRBJ2-7, with 9 bases matching TRBD1. The V and J ends lost 2 bases and 3 bases, in that order; junction bases with no gene match: 5. The length of the CDR3 is 15 residues. The V gene's germline CDR1 is KGHSH and CDR2 LQKENI. The chain's CDR3 is CASSPGQGLFYEQYF. In DNA form, the CDR3 reads TGTGCCAGCTCACCAGGACAGGGGCTTTTCTACGAGCAGTACTTC.

This clonotype turned up a few times. The V gene is TRBV20-1, the J gene TRBJ2-7; 7 nucleotides align to TRBD2. Germline-derived CDR1 and CDR2 are DFQATT and SNEGSKA (reference sequence). This CDR3 has 15 residues. With 0 bases clipped from V and 2 bases from J, the junction kept 7 bases outside the gene matches. The DNA of the CDR3 is TGCAGTGCTAGAGATTTGGGGGGGAGCCCCTACGAGCAGTACTTC. Translating it yields CSARDLGGSPYEQYF.

V gene TRBV7-9 combines with J gene TRBJ1-2; D is unclear. The length of the CDR3 is 13 residues. Per the germline V gene, CDR1 is SEHNR and CDR2 is FQNEAQ (reference sequence). Trimming removed 4 bases at V and 5 bases at J, with 11 bases between. The CDR3 here is CASSSTDLYGYTF. The CDR3 DNA is TGTGCCAGCAGCTCGACCGACCTATATGGCTACACCTTC.

The chain has TRBV2 and TRBJ2-7; no clear D. Per the germline V gene, CDR1 is SNHLY and CDR2 is FYNNEI. The CDR3 covers 11 residues. V was cut by 8 bases and J by 7 bases, with 12 bases left in between. CDR3 loop: CASEYMGEQYF. The CDR3 DNA reads as TGTGCCAGCGAATATATGGGGGAGCAGTACTTC.

This clonotype was detected a few times. The chain joins TRBV27 to TRBJ1-1; a possible D gene is TRBD1 (5 bases). The CDR3 is made up of 15 amino acids. Deletions cut 3 bases from V and 0 bases from J, with 11 bases between. Germline lookup yields CDR1 MNHEY and CDR2 SMNVEV (reference sequence). In nucleotides, the CDR3 is TGTGCCAGCAGTTTGGCAGGGAACATGAACACTGAAGCTTTCTTT. As protein: CASSLAGNMNTEAFF.

V is TRBV12-3 or TRBV12-4 and J is TRBJ2-7, with 8 bases aligning to TRBD2. The CDR3 is made up of 15 amino acids. Trimming cost V 4 bases and J 2 bases; bases outside gene matches: 7. CDR3 loop: CASSSLAEEAYEQYF. In DNA form, the CDR3 reads TGTGCCAGCAGTTCACTAGCGGAAGAGGCCTACGAGCAGTACTTC.

This clonotype was seen more than once but under ten times. The chain links TRBV5-1 to TRBJ2-7; TRBD2 is a possible D gene (5 bases). V lost 3 bases and J lost 0, with 16 bases in between. Germline V CDR1 and CDR2: SGHRS, YFSETQ. CDR3 length: 16 residues. CDR3 nucleotides: TGCGCCAGCAGCTGGGCCCCAGCGGAGAGCTCCTACGAGCAGTACTTC. Its protein product is CASSWAPAESSYEQYF. Using reference TRBV5-1 and TRBJ2-7 for the parts outside the CDR3, the full variable domain is KAGVTQTPRYLIKTRGQQVTLSCSPISGHRSVSWYQQTPGQGLQFLFEYFSETQRNKGNFPGRFSGRQFSNSRSEMNVSTLELGDSALYLCASSWAPAESSYEQYFGPGTRLTVT.

The chain combines TRBV9 with TRBJ1-4; no clear D gene. The CDR3 runs 14 residues. Germline V gene sequence: CDR1 SGDLS, CDR2 YYNGEE. V lost 4 bases, J lost 0 bases, and 7 bases lay in between. DNA of the CDR3: TGTGCCAGCAGCATCACCGCAACTAATGAAAAACTGTTTTTT. It yields the protein CASSITATNEKLFF.

This clonotype showed up many times. The chain combines TRBV20-1 with TRBJ2-7; 10 bases line up with TRBD2. This CDR3 spans 15 amino acids. The germline V gene encodes CDR1 DFQATT and CDR2 SNEGSKA (reference sequence). V shed 0 bases and J 7 bases; nucleotides not matched to a gene: 9. CDR3 coding DNA: TGCAGTGCTAGAGATCACCTAGCGGGAGTTGGAGAGCAGTACTTC. Translation: CSARDHLAGVGEQYF.

The chain employs TRBV29-1 and TRBJ1-5; D is possibly TRBD1 (6 bases). Germline values: CDR1 SQVTM, CDR2 ANQGSEA. Trimming left V 4 bases short and J 6 bases short, with 13 bases between. The CDR3 consists of 13 residues. In nucleotides, the CDR3 is TGCAGCGTTGCATCGGGGGGCAGTCAGCCCCAGCATTTT. This gives the protein CSVASGGSQPQHF.

There are a few counts of this clonotype. The CDR3 DNA reads TGCAGTGCTAGCCTCCGGGACAGGGGGGAAGATACGCAGTATTTT. Translation: CSASLRDRGEDTQYF. V gene TRBV20-1 combines with J gene TRBJ2-3; TRBD1 agrees at 11 bases. This CDR3 region has 15 residues. From germline, CDR1 is DFQATT and CDR2 SNEGSKA (reference sequence). The ends lost 3 bases at V and 5 bases at J; junction bases unmatched: 7.

This clonotype has just a few counts. The J gene is TRBJ2-3, the V gene TRBV20-1; D possibly matches TRBD1 or TRBD2 (7 bases each). Trimming stripped 3 bases from V and 8 bases from J, with 21 bases between. This CDR3 contains 15 residues. Per germline, CDR1 DFQATT and CDR2 SNEGSKA (reference sequence). The CDR3 loop reads CSASWTRGGRATQYF. In nucleotides, the CDR3 is TGCAGTGCTAGTTGGACTAGAGGGGGCAGAGCTACGCAGTATTTT.

A word on this clonotype: An end of the junction differs from the germline gene, which may be a read error. This sequence joins TRBV12-3 or TRBV12-4 and TRBJ2-1; D is unclear. This CDR3 region has 13 residues. The CDR3 DNA reads as TGTGCCTGCAGCTCCTACTCCTACAATGAGCAGTTCTTC. Translation gives CACSSYSYNEQFF.

V gene TRBV28 combines with J gene TRBJ1-5; D unresolved. The length of the CDR3 is 15 residues. Germline V gene lookup returns CDR1 MDHEN and CDR2 SYDVKM. With 2 bases removed from V and 0 bases from J, the gap between germline ends came to 8 bases. The CDR3 spells CASSLIGGSNQPQHF. The CDR3 DNA reads TGTGCCAGCAGTTTAATTGGAGGTAGCAATCAGCCCCAGCATTTT.